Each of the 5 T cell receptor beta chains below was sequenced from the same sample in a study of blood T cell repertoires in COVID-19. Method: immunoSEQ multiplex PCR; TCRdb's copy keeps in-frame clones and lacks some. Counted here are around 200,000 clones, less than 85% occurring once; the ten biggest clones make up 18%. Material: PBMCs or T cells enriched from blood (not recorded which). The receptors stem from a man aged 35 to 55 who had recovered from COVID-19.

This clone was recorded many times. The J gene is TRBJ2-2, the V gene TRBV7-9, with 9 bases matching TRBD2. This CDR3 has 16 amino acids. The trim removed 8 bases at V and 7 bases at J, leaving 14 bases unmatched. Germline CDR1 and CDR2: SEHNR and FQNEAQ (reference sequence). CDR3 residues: CASPPGLAYEGGELFF. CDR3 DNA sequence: TGTGCCAGCCCCCCGGGACTAGCATACGAAGGCGGGGAGCTGTTTTTT.

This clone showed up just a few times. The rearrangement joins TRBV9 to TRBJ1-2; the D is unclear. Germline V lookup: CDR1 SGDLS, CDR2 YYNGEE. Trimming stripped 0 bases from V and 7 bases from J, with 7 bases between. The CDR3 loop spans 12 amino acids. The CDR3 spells CASSVGGSGYTF. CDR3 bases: TGTGCCAGCAGCGTAGGAGGCAGTGGCTACACCTTC.

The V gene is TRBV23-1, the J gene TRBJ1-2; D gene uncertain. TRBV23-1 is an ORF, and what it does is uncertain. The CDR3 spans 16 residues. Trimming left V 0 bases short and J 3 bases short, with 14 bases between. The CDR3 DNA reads TGCGCCAGCAGTCAATCGTGGCAGATTATTCACTATGGCTACACCTTC. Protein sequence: CASSQSWQIIHYGYTF.

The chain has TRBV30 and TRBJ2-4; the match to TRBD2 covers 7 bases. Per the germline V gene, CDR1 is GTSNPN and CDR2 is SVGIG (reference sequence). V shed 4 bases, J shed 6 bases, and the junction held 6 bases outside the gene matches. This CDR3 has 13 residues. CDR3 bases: TGTGCCTGGACTGGAGGGAGGGCAAACATTCAGTACTTC. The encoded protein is CAWTGGRANIQYF.

CDR3 region: CASSPGHRYEQYF. Written as DNA, the CDR3 is TGTGCCAGCAGTCCCGGACATCGCTACGAGCAGTACTTC. This chain links TRBV27 with TRBJ2-7; the D gene is possibly TRBD1 (5 bases). Trimming took 5 bases from V and 3 from J, leaving 11 bases between them. The length of the CDR3 is 13 residues. Germline V gene data show CDR1 as MNHEY and CDR2 as SMNVEV (reference sequence).